One and the same sample provided the 32 T cell receptor beta chains below, sequenced in a study of shared clonotypes between healthy human individuals. Using immunoSEQ multiplex PCR, the repertoire was profiled, and TCRdb retains in-frame clones only, with some absent. The sample lists over 400,000 clones, approximately 94% seen once, with 0.064% in the top ten. The sequenced sample was naive CD4+ T cells sorted from blood. Subset in this sample: CD45RA+ positively selected. All receptors come from a woman younger than 45 in good health.

This chain links TRBV6-1 with TRBJ2-1; D not certain. The V end was cut by 3 bases, the J end by 5 bases, with 14 bases between. Looked up from germline, CDR1 is MNHNS and CDR2 is SASEGT. This CDR3 region has 15 residues. The CDR3 DNA follows: TGTGCCAGCAGTGAGCGAGGTCCAGGCGACAATGAGCAGTTCTTC. Its translation is CASSERGPGDNEQFF.

V is TRBV2 and J is TRBJ2-7, with D unclear. V gave up 4 bases and J gave up 0 bases, with 7 bases separating them. In germline, CDR1 is SNHLY, CDR2 FYNNEI. The CDR3 is 13 amino acids. The CDR3 DNA is TGTGCCAGCAGTGGGGATTACTCCTACGAGCAGTACTTC. Amino acid sequence: CASSGDYSYEQYF.

V and J are TRBV2 and TRBJ1-3; 7 bases are shared with TRBD1. Looked up from germline, CDR1 is SNHLY and CDR2 is FYNNEI. The CDR3 is 20 residues long. Trimming at V came to 5 bases and at J to 0 bases, leaving 19 bases not matched to a gene. The CDR3 loop reads CASSQRTRPGTEVSGNTIYF. CDR3 sequence (DNA): TGTGCCAGCAGTCAAAGAACACGTCCCGGGACAGAAGTCTCTGGAAACACCATATATTTT.

The gene calls are TRBV10-3 and TRBJ1-4; D uncertain. The CDR3 loop spans 15 amino acids. The ends were cut back, 6 bases at V and 0 bases at J, with 11 bases in the middle. CDR1 is ENHRY and CDR2 is SYGVKD in the germline V gene. CDR3: CAIRGGVATNEKLFF. The CDR3, as DNA: TGTGCCATCAGGGGAGGAGTGGCAACTAATGAAAAACTGTTTTTT.

This chain joins TRBV7-9 and TRBJ1-2; D ambiguous. The length of the CDR3 is 13 residues. The ends were cut back, 2 bases at V and 5 bases at J, with 9 bases in the middle. Per the germline V gene, CDR1 is SEHNR and CDR2 is FQNEAQ (reference sequence). The CDR3 region has the DNA TGTGCCAGCAGCTTAATCGGGGAATATGGCTACACCTTC. Translation gives CASSLIGEYGYTF.

CDR3 sequence reads: CASSPLLDQPYEQYF. Written as DNA, the CDR3 is TGTGCCAGCTCACCACTACTGGATCAACCCTACGAGCAGTACTTC. The chain is built from TRBV18 and TRBJ2-7; D is undetermined. Deletions cut 1 base from V and 2 bases from J, with 12 bases between. The germline CDR1 and CDR2 sequences are KGHSH and LQKENI. CDR3 length: 15 amino acids. Supplemented by reference TRBV18 and TRBJ2-7, the full variable domain reads NAGVMQNPRHLVRRRGQEARLRCSPMKGHSHVYWYRQLPEEGLKFMVYLQKENIIDESGMPKERFSAEFPKEGPSILRIQQVVRGDSAAYFCASSPLLDQPYEQYFGPGTRLTVT.

The gene calls are TRBV7-2 and TRBJ2-5; 10 bases align to TRBD2. The CDR3 runs to 16 residues. V lost 5 bases and J lost 4; bases outside the gene matches: 10. Per the germline V gene, CDR1 is SGHTA and CDR2 is FQGNSA. CDR3 residues: CASSATSGAGGETQYF. The CDR3 nucleotides read TGTGCCAGCAGCGCAACTAGCGGGGCGGGGGGAGAGACCCAGTACTTC.

Only a few counts were recorded for this clone. The chain carries TRBV19 and TRBJ1-3, with D tentatively TRBD1 (6 bases). The V end was cut by 6 bases, the J end by 0 bases, with 12 bases between. Per the germline V gene, CDR1 is LNHDA and CDR2 is SQIVND (reference sequence). The CDR3 runs to 15 residues. CDR3 residues: CASSGGSISGNTIYF. The CDR3 nucleotides are TGTGCCAGTAGCGGGGGCAGCATCTCTGGAAACACCATATATTTT.

The genes are TRBV27 and TRBJ2-7; a possible D gene is TRBD2 (5 bases). The CDR3 consists of 13 residues. Germline V gene data show CDR1 as MNHEY and CDR2 as SMNVEV (reference sequence). Trimming took off 3 bases at V and 5 bases at J, with 11 bases between the two ends. The CDR3 nucleotides read TGTGCCAGCAGTTTTCGTGGGAGCCACGAGCAGTACTTC. Translated: CASSFRGSHEQYF.

This clone has only one observation. The chain carries TRBV27 and TRBJ1-2, with 7 bases lining up with TRBD1. V trimming: 3 bases; J trimming: 6 bases; junction bases outside the gene matches: 4. CDR3 length equals 13 residues. Germline V gene sequence: CDR1 MNHEY, CDR2 SMNVEV (reference sequence). CDR3 protein: CASSLLQGDGYTF. The CDR3 DNA sequence: TGTGCCAGCAGTTTGCTTCAGGGGGATGGCTACACCTTC.

The chain links TRBV6-4 to TRBJ1-2; tentatively, D is TRBD1 (5 bases). Germline CDR1 is MRHNA and CDR2 is SNTAGT. Trimming removed 2 bases from V and 4 bases from J, with 11 bases in between. The CDR3 is made up of 14 amino acids. For the CDR3, the DNA is TGTGCCAGCAGTGACGGGACCGGGGGCTATGGCTACACCTTC. Translated, it gives CASSDGTGGYGYTF.

The chain uses TRBV7-2 and TRBJ2-7; D is possibly TRBD1 or TRBD2 (6 bases each). Per the germline V gene, CDR1 is SGHTA and CDR2 is FQGNSA. The CDR3 loop spans 16 amino acids. The V and J ends lost 4 bases and 1 base respectively, with 17 bases between them. CDR3 residues: CASSSPRGDPSYEQYF. The CDR3 DNA reads as TGTGCCAGCAGCTCGCCGAGGGGGGATCCTTCCTACGAGCAGTACTTC. Filled out from reference TRBV7-2 and TRBJ2-7, the complete variable domain reads GAGVSQSPSNKVTEKGKDVELRCDPISGHTALYWYRQSLGQGLEFLIYFQGNSAPDKSGLPSDRFSAERTGGSVSTLTIQRTQQEDSAVYLCASSSPRGDPSYEQYFGPGTRLTVT.

J is TRBJ2-4 and V is TRBV5-4; D gene uncertain. Per germline, CDR1 SGHNT and CDR2 YYREEE (reference sequence). The CDR3 contains 13 residues. V lost 3 bases and J lost 3, with 7 bases in between. The CDR3 sequence: CASSSLDKNIQYF. In DNA form, the CDR3 reads TGTGCCAGCAGCTCCCTCGACAAAAACATTCAGTACTTC.

The rearrangement uses TRBV5-1 and TRBJ2-7; TRBD2 matches at 8 bases. Trimming cost V 2 bases and J 2 bases; bases outside gene matches: 3. The CDR3 is made up of 14 amino acids. Per the germline V gene, CDR1 is SGHRS and CDR2 is YFSETQ. DNA for the CDR3: TGCGCCAGCAGCTTTAGCGGGGAAGCCTACGAGCAGTACTTC. This gives the protein CASSFSGEAYEQYF.

V gene TRBV19 combines with J gene TRBJ2-1; D is unclear. CDR3 length: 16 residues. Looked up from germline, CDR1 is LNHDA and CDR2 is SQIVND (reference sequence). The V and J ends lost 5 bases and 0 bases respectively, with 14 bases between them. The CDR3: CASSAVTTFSYNEQFF. DNA of the CDR3: TGTGCCAGTAGTGCCGTAACTACCTTCTCCTACAATGAGCAGTTCTTC. The variable domain in full, completed from reference TRBV19 and TRBJ2-1, reads DGGITQSPKYLFRKEGQNVTLSCEQNLNHDAMYWYRQDPGQGLRLIYYSQIVNDFQKGDIAEGYSVSREKKESFPLTVTSAQKNPTAFYLCASSAVTTFSYNEQFFGPGTRLTVL.

The chain combines TRBV19 with TRBJ2-5; 10 positions agree with TRBD1. The end of the DNA fits TRBJ2-7 better, so the J call may be wrong. Germline V gives CDR1 LNHDA, CDR2 SQIVND (reference sequence). There are 15 residues in the CDR3. The CDR3 loop is CASSIAGTGAYEQYF. The CDR3 DNA sequence: TGTGCCAGTAGTATTGCCGGGACAGGGGCCTACGAGCAGTACTTC.

V is TRBV7-9 and J is TRBJ2-7; perhaps D is TRBD1 or TRBD2 (5 bases each). Trimming took off 0 bases at V and 0 bases at J, with 12 bases between the two ends. The V gene's germline CDR1 is SEHNR and CDR2 FQNEAQ (reference sequence). The CDR3 loop spans 16 amino acids. Here the CDR3 reads CASSLASLGTSYEQYF. CDR3 DNA: TGTGCCAGCAGCTTAGCCTCCCTAGGGACCTCCTACGAGCAGTACTTC.

The rearrangement uses TRBV28 and TRBJ2-2; 7 bases align to TRBD1. Trimming at V came to 6 bases and at J to 7 bases, leaving 11 bases not matched to a gene. The CDR3 spans 15 residues. Germline CDR1 is MDHEN and CDR2 is SYDVKM. This chain's CDR3 is CASSLGTVLGGELFF. CDR3 sequence (DNA): TGTGCCAGCAGCCTCGGGACAGTGCTCGGCGGGGAGCTGTTTTTT.

V is TRBV7-8 and J is TRBJ2-2, with no clear D. Germline V gene lookup returns CDR1 SGHVS and CDR2 FQNEAQ. Trimming left V 4 bases short and J 7 bases short, with 7 bases between. The CDR3 loop spans 12 amino acids. For the CDR3, the DNA is TGTGCCAGCAGCTCGGAAGACGGGGAGCTGTTTTTT. Amino acid sequence: CASSSEDGELFF.

CDR3 bases: TGTGCCAGCAGTTTATGGCAGAACACCGGGGAGCTGTTTTTT. This sequence encodes CASSLWQNTGELFF. The chain has TRBV27 and TRBJ2-2; D is uncertain. CDR3 length equals 14 residues. The V end lost 1 base, the J end lost 1 base, and 4 bases lay between the germline ends. From germline, CDR1 is MNHEY and CDR2 SMNVEV (reference sequence).

The count of this clone is one. V and J are TRBV30 and TRBJ1-6; D unresolved. Germline-derived CDR1 and CDR2 are GTSNPN and SVGIG (reference sequence). The CDR3 has 13 residues. The V end was cut by 8 bases, the J end by 0 bases, with 8 bases between. CDR3 sequence: CAGRASYNSPLHF. The CDR3 coding sequence is TGTGCCGGCCGGGCCTCCTATAATTCACCCCTCCACTTT.

The rearrangement links TRBV4-1 to TRBJ2-5; D tentatively fits TRBD1 or TRBD2 (6 bases each). V was trimmed by 4 bases and J by 4 bases, leaving 19 bases between them. Looked up from germline, CDR1 is MGHRA and CDR2 is YSYEKL. The CDR3 spans 16 residues. The CDR3 bases are TGCGCCAGCAGCCCCGTAGGGGGGTGGGCAGGAGAGACCCAGTACTTC. Amino acids: CASSPVGGWAGETQYF.

The V gene is TRBV5-1, the J gene TRBJ2-2; D may be TRBD1 or TRBD2 (5 bases each). The CDR3 totals 16 residues. The germline CDR1 and CDR2 sequences are SGHRS and YFSETQ. Trimming took off 4 bases at V and 7 bases at J, with 20 bases between the two ends. CDR3 region: CASSVTGLLLDGELFF. The CDR3, as DNA: TGCGCCAGCAGCGTTACGGGGCTCCTCTTAGACGGGGAGCTGTTTTTT.

The V gene is TRBV9, the J gene TRBJ2-1; maybe TRBD1 (5 bases). Germline V gene lookup returns CDR1 SGDLS and CDR2 YYNGEE. V lost 4 bases to trimming and J lost 3 bases, with 11 bases between them. The CDR3 loop spans 14 amino acids. CDR3 sequence reads: CASSPQTDYNEQFF. The CDR3 DNA reads TGTGCCAGCAGCCCCCAGACAGACTACAATGAGCAGTTCTTC.

The chain carries TRBV5-5 and TRBJ2-7; TRBD1 matches 9 bases. There are 15 residues in the CDR3. The junction had 10 bases not matched to a gene; V was cut back by 2 bases and J by 7 bases. CDR1 is SGHKS and CDR2 is YYEKEE in the germline V gene (reference sequence). The CDR3 nucleotides are TGTGCCAGCAGCTTCCCGGGACAGGGAAACGGGGAGCAGTACTTC. This sequence encodes CASSFPGQGNGEQYF.

This chain joins TRBV15 and TRBJ1-2; D is possibly TRBD1 (6 bases). Germline V gives CDR1 LNHNV, CDR2 YYDKDF (reference sequence). The CDR3 sequence is 13 residues long. V was cut by 5 bases and J by 4 bases, with 11 bases left in between. DNA for the CDR3: TGTGCCACCAGCCACAGGGTCCGCTATGGCTACACCTTC. It codes for CATSHRVRYGYTF. The full variable domain, completed using reference TRBV15 and TRBJ1-2, is DAMVIQNPRYQVTQFGKPVTLSCSQTLNHNVMYWYQQKSSQAPKLLFHYYDKDFNNEADTPDNFQSRRPNTSFCFLDIRSPGLGDTAMYLCATSHRVRYGYTFGSGTRLTVV.

This chain connects TRBV7-9 to TRBJ2-1; 12 nucleotides align to TRBD2. Germline loops: CDR1 SEHNR, CDR2 FQNEAQ (reference sequence). After removal of 6 bases from V and 6 bases from J, the junction contained 6 bases not matched to a gene. There are 15 residues in the CDR3. The CDR3 loop is CASRTGLAGINEQFF. For the CDR3, the DNA is TGTGCCAGCAGGACCGGACTAGCGGGAATCAATGAGCAGTTCTTC.

This chain uses TRBV6-1 with TRBJ2-3; D is ambiguous. The CDR3 runs 12 residues. V was shortened by 7 bases and J by 2 bases, with 7 bases between the two germline ends. The germline V gene encodes CDR1 MNHNS and CDR2 SASEGT. CDR3 nucleotides: TGTGCCAGCATAGGGTTCACAGATACGCAGTATTTT. Its translation: CASIGFTDTQYF.

The chain uses TRBV6-1 and TRBJ1-5; 10 bases agree with TRBD1. This CDR3 contains 18 residues. V gave up 0 bases and J gave up 5 bases; unmatched junction bases: 10. CDR1 is MNHNS, CDR2 SASEGT, per germline. The CDR3: CASSEALGGQGIYQPQHF. The CDR3 nucleotides are TGTGCCAGCAGTGAAGCGCTCGGGGGACAGGGGATATATCAGCCCCAGCATTTT.

This chain joins TRBV29-1 and TRBJ2-4; 12 nucleotides match TRBD2. Unmatched junction bases numbered 15, after V lost 6 bases and J lost 0 bases. The V gene's germline CDR1 is SQVTM and CDR2 ANQGSEA. This CDR3 is built from 19 residues. CDR3 region: CSVRTRLAGAVLAKNIQYF. The CDR3 nucleotides are TGCAGCGTCCGTACGAGACTAGCGGGAGCGGTTCTAGCCAAAAACATTCAGTACTTC.

The CDR3 DNA is TGTGCCAGCAGCCGACAGGGACAGTATAGCAATCAGCCCCAGCATTTT. It codes for CASSRQGQYSNQPQHF. V and J are TRBV28 and TRBJ1-5; TRBD1 matches at 7 bases. The CDR3 extends over 16 amino acids. The V gene end was trimmed by 6 bases and the J gene end by 0 bases; junction bases not matched to a gene: 8. The germline CDR1 and CDR2 sequences are MDHEN and SYDVKM.

The genes are TRBV2 and TRBJ1-4; TRBD1 is a possible D gene (5 bases). In germline, CDR1 is SNHLY, CDR2 FYNNEI. This CDR3 has 15 amino acids. Between the trimmed V and J ends, which lost 5 bases and 7 bases, there was a span of 17 bases. The CDR3 region has the DNA TGTGCCAGCAGTCATGTAGAGACAGTTAGTGAAAAACTGTTTTTT. Encoded protein: CASSHVETVSEKLFF.